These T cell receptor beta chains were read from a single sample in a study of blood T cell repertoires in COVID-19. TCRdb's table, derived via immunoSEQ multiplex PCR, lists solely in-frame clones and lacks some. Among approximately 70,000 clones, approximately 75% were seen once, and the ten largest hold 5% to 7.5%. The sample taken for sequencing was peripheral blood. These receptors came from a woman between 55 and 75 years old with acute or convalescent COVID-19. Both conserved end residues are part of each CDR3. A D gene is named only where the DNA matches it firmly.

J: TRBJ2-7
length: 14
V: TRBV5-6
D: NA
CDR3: CASSLAQGWNEQYF
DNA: TGTGCCAGCAGCTTGGCACAGGGCTGGAACGAGCAGTACTTC

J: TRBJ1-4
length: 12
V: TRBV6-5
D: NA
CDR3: CASSQTNEKLFF
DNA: TGTGCCAGCAGCCAGACAAATGAAAAACTGTTTTTT

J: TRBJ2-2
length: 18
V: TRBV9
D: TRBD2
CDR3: CASSTGTLTSGGPGELFF
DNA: TGTGCCAGCAGCACCGGGACACTAACTAGCGGGGGTCCGGGGGAGCTGTTTTTT

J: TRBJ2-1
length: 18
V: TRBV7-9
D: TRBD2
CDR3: CASSLLAGGFLSYNEQFF
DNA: TGTGCCAGCAGCTTACTAGCGGGGGGGTTCCTTTCCTACAATGAGCAGTTCTTC

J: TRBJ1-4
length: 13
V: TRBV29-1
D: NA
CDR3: CSGLTTTNEKLFF
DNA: TGCAGCGGTTTGACAACAACTAATGAAAAACTGTTTTTT

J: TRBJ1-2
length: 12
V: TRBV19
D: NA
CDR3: CATAMGRYGYTF
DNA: TGTGCCACTGCGATGGGGCGGTATGGCTACACCTTC

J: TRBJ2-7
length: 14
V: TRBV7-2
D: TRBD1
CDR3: CASSSRDRGHEQYF
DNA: TGTGCCAGCAGCTCCCGGGACAGGGGTCACGAGCAGTACTTC

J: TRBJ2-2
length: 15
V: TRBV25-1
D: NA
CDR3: CASSESGLPTGELFF
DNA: TGTGCCAGCAGTGAGAGTGGTCTTCCCACCGGGGAGCTGTTTTTT

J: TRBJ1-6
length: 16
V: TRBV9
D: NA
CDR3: CASSLVPSSYNSPLHF
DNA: TGTGCCAGCAGCTTAGTACCGAGCTCCTATAATTCACCCCTCCACTTT

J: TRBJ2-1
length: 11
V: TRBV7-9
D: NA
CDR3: CASSLVREQFF
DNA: TGTGCCAGCAGCTTAGTCCGTGAGCAGTTCTTC

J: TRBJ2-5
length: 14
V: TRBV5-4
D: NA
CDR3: CASSLSGVQETQYF
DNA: TGTGCCAGCAGCTTGTCAGGGGTTCAAGAGACCCAGTACTTC

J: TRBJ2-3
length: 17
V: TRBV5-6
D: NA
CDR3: CASSVTSLAGSTDTQYF
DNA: TGTGCCAGCAGCGTCACCTCTCTGGCGGGAAGCACAGATACGCAGTATTTT

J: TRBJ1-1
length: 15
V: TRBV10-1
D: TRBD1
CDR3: CASSDRGKPNTEAFF
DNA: TGCGCCAGCAGCGACAGGGGGAAGCCGAACACTGAAGCTTTCTTT

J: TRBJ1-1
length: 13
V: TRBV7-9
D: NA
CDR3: CASSFSQSTEAFF
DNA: TGTGCCAGCAGCTTTTCACAGTCGACTGAAGCTTTCTTT

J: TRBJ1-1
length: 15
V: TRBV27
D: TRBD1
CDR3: CASRRTGLETSEAFF
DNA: TGTGCCAGCAGACGGACAGGGTTGGAAACAAGTGAAGCTTTCTTT